Listed below are T cell receptor beta chains from one sample, sequenced in a study of blood T cell repertoires in COVID-19. TCRdb's table, derived via immunoSEQ multiplex PCR, lists solely in-frame clones and lacks some. The data contain fewer than 450,000 clones, roughly 89% of them seen just once; the ten biggest clones take up roughly 3%. Sequenced: peripheral blood. These receptors were collected from a young woman who had recovered from COVID-19. Both conserved end residues are part of each CDR3. A D gene is named only where the DNA matches it firmly. Where a row states a size, it is once, few, many or the class of an expanded clone; other rows omit it.

NA,NA,TRBV30,TRBJ1-2,TGTGCCTGGAGCGCGCCAGGTGAGCGGGATGGCTACACCTTC,CAWSAPGERDGYTF
TRBD1,NA,TRBV11-3,TRBJ1-1,TGTGCCAGCAGACGAAAACTTGGACAGGGCACTGAAGCTTTCTTT,CASRRKLGQGTEAFF
NA,NA,TRBV10-1,TRBJ2-3,TGCGCCAGCAGTGGCCCCTTTACAACAGATACGCAGTATTTT,CASSGPFTTDTQYF
TRBD2,NA,TRBV5-8,TRBJ2-5,TGTGCCAGCAGCTTGGCCGGGCGGGAGGGGTACCAAGAGACCCAGTACTTC,CASSLAGREGYQETQYF
TRBD2,NA,TRBV4-1,TRBJ2-2,TGCGCCAGCAGCCGGGGAGGGCCCGACGGGGAGCTGTTTTTT,CASSRGGPDGELFF
TRBD1,NA,TRBV19,TRBJ1-2,TGTGCCAGTAGTACAACCGACAGGGGCCGCTATGGCTACACCTTC,CASSTTDRGRYGYTF
NA,NA,TRBV7-6,TRBJ1-2,TGTGCCAGCAGCTTAGTACCAGGAAACTATGGCTACACCTTC,CASSLVPGNYGYTF
TRBD1,NA,TRBV5-1,TRBJ1-1,TGCGCCAGCAGCTTAGGACAGGGGGCAGCTTTCTTT,CASSLGQGAAFF
NA,NA,TRBV19,TRBJ2-1,TGTGCCAGTAGCAAAGGACTCTACAATGAGCAGTTCTTC,CASSKGLYNEQFF
NA,NA,TRBV20-1,TRBJ1-1,TGCAGTGCTAGCTCAGGCACCCAAGCTTTCTTT,CSASSGTQAFF
TRBD1,NA,TRBV11-2,TRBJ1-1,TGTGCCAGCAGCCCAGACAGGGCCACTGAAGCTTTCTTT,CASSPDRATEAFF
TRBD2,NA,TRBV14,TRBJ2-1,TGTGCCAGCAGCCATATTCTAGCGGTGGCCTACAATGAGCAGTTCTTC,CASSHILAVAYNEQFF
NA,NA,TRBV11-3,TRBJ2-3,TGTGCCAGCAGCCAAGGGGGGAGGGCGCAGTATTTT,CASSQGGRAQYF
TRBD2,NA,TRBV2,TRBJ2-5,TGTGCCAGCGGTTTTCGGACTAGCGTTGAGACCCAGTACTTC,CASGFRTSVETQYF
NA,once,TRBV5-1,TRBJ2-2,TGCGCCAGCAGCCCATCGACAGGCGGTAACACCGGGGAGCTGTTTTTT,CASSPSTGGNTGELFF
NA,NA,TRBV18,TRBJ1-1,TGTGCCAGCTCACCACCGCCAGGGAGGGGCACTGAAGCTTTCTTT,CASSPPPGRGTEAFF
NA,NA,TRBV24-1,TRBJ2-1,TGTGCCACCAGTGATTTAACAGCGGCCGGTTACAATGAGCAGTTCTTC,CATSDLTAAGYNEQFF
TRBD1,NA,TRBV5-1,TRBJ2-1,TGCGCCAGCAGCTTGGTTGCCGGCCAGGGGGTAGTCAATGAGCAGTTCTTC,CASSLVAGQGVVNEQFF